The 17 T cell receptor beta chains below were found in one sample sequenced in a study of T cell responses to AZD1222 COVID-19 vaccine. Only in-frame clones appear in the TCRdb table, and some are missing; sequencing was by immunoSEQ multiplex PCR. This table has 120,000 to 150,000 clones, 75% to 90% appearing once. The sequenced sample was peripheral blood, obtained on day 0 of MenACWY control vaccination. All receptors derive from an adult in good health.

The chain is built from TRBV6-2 or TRBV6-3 and TRBJ2-7, with 7 bases lining up with TRBD1. V trimming: 5 bases; J trimming: 10 bases; junction bases outside the gene matches: 11. The CDR3 runs to 13 residues. Germline CDR1 and CDR2: MNHEY and SVGEGT. The CDR3 protein is CASSLLTGANQYV. The CDR3 nucleotides read TGTGCCAGCAGTCTCCTCACAGGGGCGAATCAGTACGTC.

This chain joins TRBV12-3 or TRBV12-4 and TRBJ1-2; D is undetermined. Trimming took 3 bases from V and 8 from J, leaving 7 bases between them. This CDR3 region has 11 residues. Here the CDR3 DNA reads TGTGCCAGCAGTTTTGTAGGAGGCTACACCTTC. Translating gives CASSFVGGYTF.

This chain links TRBV12-3 or TRBV12-4 with TRBJ1-6, with 7 nucleotides matching TRBD1. The length of the CDR3 is 13 residues. The ends lost 3 bases at V and 9 bases at J; junction bases unmatched: 2. As DNA, the CDR3 is TGTGCCAGCAGTTTCGACAGGGTTTCACCCCTCCACTTT. It yields the protein CASSFDRVSPLHF.

This clone has at least ten counts. DNA for the CDR3: TGTGCCAGCAGCTTAGCCCGCGGGGTGAACACTGAAGCTTTCTTT. As protein: CASSLARGVNTEAFF. The rearrangement joins TRBV7-6 to TRBJ1-1; D is undetermined. The length of the CDR3 is 15 residues. CDR1 SGHVS and CDR2 FNYEAQ come from the germline V gene. Deletions cut 0 bases from V and 0 bases from J, with 8 bases between.

This chain joins TRBV29-1 and TRBJ1-2; no clear D. Germline V gives CDR1 SQVTM, CDR2 ANQGSEA. The CDR3 spans 13 residues. V dropped 4 bases and J dropped 7 bases, with 16 bases sitting between them. The CDR3 here is CSVAPRSELGYTF. In DNA form, the CDR3 reads TGCAGCGTTGCCCCGCGGTCCGAACTTGGCTACACCTTC.

V usage is TRBV4-1 and J usage is TRBJ1-1, with a tentative D call TRBD1 (5 bases). From germline, CDR1 is MGHRA and CDR2 YSYEKL. CDR3 size: 15 residues. Trimming left V 0 bases short and J 4 bases short, with 12 bases between. The CDR3 DNA sequence: TGCGCCAGCAGCCAAGATGGGGGATCGGGCACTGAAGCTTTCTTT. This encodes CASSQDGGSGTEAFF.

This rearrangement joins TRBV5-1 to TRBJ1-1, with 8 bases aligning to TRBD1. V shed 4 bases and J 2 bases; nucleotides not matched to a gene: 7. Per germline, CDR1 SGHRS and CDR2 YFSETQ. The CDR3 has 15 residues. CDR3 sequence (DNA): TGCGCCAGCAGCCTAAGGACAGGGACTAACACTGAAGCTTTCTTT. Protein: CASSLRTGTNTEAFF.

This rearrangement joins TRBV7-9 to TRBJ2-3, with D perhaps being TRBD1 or TRBD2 (5 bases each). Germline V gene lookup returns CDR1 SEHNR and CDR2 FQNEAQ (reference sequence). CDR3 length: 15 amino acids. V was pared by 5 bases and J by 1 base, with 13 bases between. DNA for the CDR3: TGTGCCAGCAGCCGGAGGCAGGGAGGCACAGATACGCAGTATTTT. Encoded protein: CASSRRQGGTDTQYF.

This chain links TRBV21-1 with TRBJ2-5; the D call in the table, TRBD1, was not verified against the DNA. TRBV21-1 is annotated as a pseudogene. This CDR3 has 20 residues. The CDR3 spells CASSKNKGRDRGPQRETQYF. In DNA, the CDR3 is TGTGCCAGCAGCAAGAATAAGGGCCGGGACAGGGGCCCCCAGAGAGAGACCCAGTACTTC.

J is TRBJ1-1 and V is TRBV30; D remains ambiguous. Per the germline V gene, CDR1 is GTSNPN and CDR2 is SVGIG (reference sequence). V was clipped by 4 bases and J by 0 bases, with 9 bases between them. The length of the CDR3 is 13 residues. This CDR3 reads CAWNQEVNTEAFF. In nucleotides, the CDR3 is TGTGCCTGGAATCAGGAAGTGAACACTGAAGCTTTCTTT.

V gene TRBV3-1 (or the pseudogene TRBV3-2) combines with J gene TRBJ2-2; D not certain. V was pared by 0 bases and J by 0 bases, with 11 bases between. From germline, CDR1 is LGHDT and CDR2 YNNKEL (reference sequence). This CDR3 comprises 17 residues. The CDR3 nucleotides read TGTGCCAGCAGCCAAGATCTGGGGATGTCGAACACCGGGGAGCTGTTTTTT. It is translated as CASSQDLGMSNTGELFF.

Written as DNA, the CDR3 is TGTGCCAGCAGCCAGGGCGAGATAGGGGCGGGGAACACTGAAGCTTTCTTT. This translates into CASSQGEIGAGNTEAFF. This sequence joins TRBV14 and TRBJ1-1; perhaps TRBD1 as D (5 bases). This CDR3 comprises 17 residues. The germline V and J ends were trimmed by 3 bases and 1 base, with 18 bases remaining between them. Germline loops: CDR1 SGHDN, CDR2 FVKESK.

The count of this clone is one. This chain links TRBV11-3 with TRBJ2-3, with TRBD1 matching 7 bases. Trimming cost V 5 bases and J 2 bases; bases outside gene matches: 4. Germline loops: CDR1 SGHNT, CDR2 YENEEA. The CDR3 contains 14 residues. CDR3 DNA: TGTGCCAGCAGCCCGGGACAGTACACAGATACGCAGTATTTT. Its translation is CASSPGQYTDTQYF.

The chain is built from TRBV4-2 and TRBJ1-1; 7 nucleotides align to TRBD1. The junction had 16 bases not matched to a gene; V was cut back by 4 bases and J by 5 bases. The CDR3 totals 17 residues. Germline V gives CDR1 LGHNA, CDR2 YNFKEQ. The CDR3 nucleotides are TGTGCCAGCAGCCCTTCCTACGGGACAGACGGGGCGACTGAAGCTTTCTTT. Amino acid sequence: CASSPSYGTDGATEAFF.

This chain connects TRBV18 to TRBJ2-3; 8 bases align to TRBD2. With V trimmed by 4 bases and J by 5 bases, 5 bases remained unmatched. CDR3 length: 14 amino acids. CDR1 is KGHSH, CDR2 LQKENI, per germline. CDR3 in amino acids: CASSRSGTRDTQYF. The CDR3, as DNA: TGTGCCAGCTCACGATCCGGGACTAGAGATACGCAGTATTTT.

This chain connects TRBV20-1 to TRBJ1-1; a weak D match, TRBD1 (6 bases). Deletions cut 5 bases from V and 5 bases from J, with 9 bases between. From germline, CDR1 is DFQATT and CDR2 SNEGSKA (reference sequence). This CDR3 is built from 11 residues. CDR3 loop: CSAPTGTEAFF. CDR3 DNA sequence: TGCAGTGCTCCGACAGGTACTGAAGCTTTCTTT.

This clone came up once. V usage is TRBV5-1 and J usage is TRBJ1-2, with TRBD1 matching over 8 bases. CDR3 length: 15 residues. The V gene end was trimmed by 2 bases and the J gene end by 1 base; junction bases not matched to a gene: 4. Germline V lookup: CDR1 SGHRS, CDR2 YFSETQ. CDR3 nucleotides: TGCGCCAGCAGCTTTGGGACAGGAGGTAACTATGGCTACACCTTC. Amino acids: CASSFGTGGNYGYTF.